Below are 27 T cell receptor beta chains sequenced from a single sample in a study of blood T cell repertoires in COVID-19. Clones were sequenced by immunoSEQ multiplex PCR, and TCRdb holds only the in-frame ones, with some missing. Of about 310,000 clones listed, about 89% are singletons. Sequences were obtained from peripheral blood. The receptors derive from a woman in her fifties or sixties who had recovered from COVID-19.

The gene calls are TRBV3-1 (or the pseudogene TRBV3-2) and TRBJ2-3; no firm D call. CDR1 LGHDT and CDR2 YNNKEL come from the germline V gene (reference sequence). With 0 bases removed from V and 7 bases from J, the gap between germline ends came to 5 bases. This CDR3 region has 12 residues. The CDR3 DNA sequence: TGTGCCAGCAGCCAAGATGAGAATACGCAGTATTTT. Encoded protein: CASSQDENTQYF.

This chain uses TRBV7-8 with TRBJ2-5, with D uncertain. With 8 bases removed from V and 1 base from J, the gap between germline ends came to 11 bases. The CDR3 runs to 13 residues. In germline, CDR1 is SGHVS, CDR2 FQNEAQ. In nucleotides, the CDR3 is TGTGCCAGCGGCTCCCAGGTCCAAGAGACCCAGTACTTC. It translates to CASGSQVQETQYF.

This clone was seen a handful of times. The chain has TRBV28 and TRBJ2-7; the D is unclear. The length of the CDR3 is 12 residues. Germline V gene data show CDR1 as MDHEN and CDR2 as SYDVKM. Trimming left V 5 bases short and J 4 bases short, with 9 bases between. CDR3 amino acids: CASSLLQYEQYF. The CDR3 DNA is TGTGCCAGCAGTCTCCTTCAGTACGAGCAGTACTTC.

The rearrangement uses TRBV5-1 and TRBJ2-1; the D is unclear. This CDR3 has 15 residues. Germline V gene lookup returns CDR1 SGHRS and CDR2 YFSETQ. Trimming pared 4 bases from V and 8 bases from J, leaving 19 bases between. Here the CDR3 DNA reads TGCGCCAGCAGCCCCGACTCGGTGGATGTCGATGAGCAGTTCTTC. Its translation: CASSPDSVDVDEQFF.

The chain is built from TRBV18 and TRBJ1-5; a weak D match, TRBD1 (5 bases). This CDR3 comprises 14 residues. The ends were cut back, 0 bases at V and 4 bases at J, with 7 bases in the middle. CDR1 KGHSH and CDR2 LQKENI come from the germline V gene. For the CDR3, the DNA is TGTGCCAGCTCACCACCGGGGGGGAATCAGCCCCAGCATTTT. Translation gives CASSPPGGNQPQHF.

This rearrangement joins TRBV5-6 to TRBJ2-7; 8 bases map to TRBD1. The V segment lost 4 bases and the J segment 4 bases; nucleotides outside the gene matches: 10. In germline, CDR1 is SGHDT, CDR2 YYEEEE. The CDR3 length is 15 residues. In nucleotides, the CDR3 is TGTGCCAGCAGCGTTGGGACAGGAGGCGGATACGAGCAGTACTTC. It is translated as CASSVGTGGGYEQYF.

The chain carries TRBV3-1 (or the pseudogene TRBV3-2) and TRBJ2-6, with D unresolved. The CDR3 consists of 15 residues. Deletions cut 2 bases from V and 3 bases from J, with 8 bases between. The germline gives CDR1 LGHDT, CDR2 YNNKEL (reference sequence). The CDR3 here is CASSQWSSGANVLTF. In DNA form, the CDR3 reads TGTGCCAGCAGCCAATGGAGTAGTGGGGCCAACGTCCTGACTTTC.

The CDR3, as DNA: TGTGCCAGTAGTTCCACGACAGACTCTGGAAACACCATATATTTT. Its protein product is CASSSTTDSGNTIYF. This rearrangement joins TRBV19 to TRBJ1-3, with D perhaps matching TRBD1 (5 bases). From germline, CDR1 is LNHDA and CDR2 SQIVND (reference sequence). Trimming pared 5 bases from V and 0 bases from J, leaving 11 bases between. The CDR3 totals 15 residues.

This rearrangement joins TRBV11-3 to TRBJ1-6, with unresolved D. V was cut by 5 bases and J by 5 bases, with 7 bases left in between. CDR1 and CDR2 (germline): SGHNT, YENEEA. The CDR3 loop spans 13 amino acids. The CDR3 DNA follows: TGTGCCAGCAGCCGGTCGAATAATTCACCCCTCCACTTT. Encoded protein: CASSRSNNSPLHF.

The rearrangement joins TRBV20-1 to TRBJ2-5; 8 nucleotides match TRBD2. The CDR3 sequence is 14 residues long. J was trimmed by 2 bases and V by 3 bases; bases with no gene match: 5. Germline V gives CDR1 DFQATT, CDR2 SNEGSKA (reference sequence). The CDR3 spells CSASKRGLQETQYF. As DNA, the CDR3 is TGCAGTGCTAGTAAGCGGGGGCTTCAAGAGACCCAGTACTTC.

This chain connects TRBV3-1 (or the pseudogene TRBV3-2) to TRBJ2-2, with a weak D call TRBD1 (6 bases). CDR1 is LGHDT and CDR2 is YNNKEL in the germline V gene (reference sequence). There are 12 residues in the CDR3. Trimming left V 8 bases short and J 6 bases short, with 10 bases between. The CDR3 sequence is CASGQPSGELFF. CDR3 nucleotides: TGTGCCAGCGGACAGCCTTCCGGGGAGCTGTTTTTT.

This clone showed up just a few times. V usage is TRBV30 and J usage is TRBJ1-2, with D unclear. Germline-derived CDR1 and CDR2 are GTSNPN and SVGIG (reference sequence). Trimming pared 3 bases from V and 0 bases from J, leaving 8 bases between. The CDR3 is made up of 13 amino acids. The CDR3 is CAWRNRANYGYTF. The CDR3, as DNA: TGTGCCTGGAGAAATCGGGCTAACTATGGCTACACCTTC.

This clone was seen more than once but under ten times. The chain combines TRBV24-1 with TRBJ2-7, with a tentative D call TRBD1 (5 bases). The V end was cut by 3 bases, the J end by 3 bases, with 8 bases between. Germline lookup yields CDR1 KGHDR and CDR2 SFDVKD. This CDR3 spans 13 amino acids. The chain's CDR3 is CATSDNQGYEQYF. The CDR3 DNA follows: TGTGCCACCAGTGATAACCAGGGCTACGAGCAGTACTTC.

The chain carries TRBV19 and TRBJ2-5; D perhaps matches TRBD2 (5 bases). This CDR3 has 14 residues. Germline V lookup: CDR1 LNHDA, CDR2 SQIVND (reference sequence). The V end was cut by 3 bases, the J end by 9 bases, with 17 bases between. The CDR3 DNA is TGTGCCAGTAGTATTTCCTCCGCGAACGGGGCCCAGTACTTC. It encodes CASSISSANGAQYF.

V is TRBV24-1 and J is TRBJ2-1; 9 nucleotides line up with TRBD1. The V gene end was trimmed by 2 bases and the J gene end by 8 bases; junction bases not matched to a gene: 12. Germline loops: CDR1 KGHDR, CDR2 SFDVKD. This CDR3 has 17 amino acids. CDR3 DNA: TGTGCCACCAGTGATTCGTCCGGGACAGGGTTCTCCGATGAGCAGTTCTTC. This encodes CATSDSSGTGFSDEQFF.

The chain employs TRBV21-1 and TRBJ2-5; TRBD2 is the table's D call and was not checked against the DNA. TRBV21-1 is recorded as a pseudogene. The length of the CDR3 is 20 residues. CDR3 region: CASSKVSASGLGCLQETQYF. DNA for the CDR3: TGTGCCAGCAGCAAAGTTTCTGCTAGCGGGTTGGGTTGTCTCCAAGAGACCCAGTACTTC.

This chain connects TRBV10-3 to TRBJ2-6; D is uncertain. The germline V gene has CDR1 ENHRY and CDR2 SYGVKD. Trimming cost V 0 bases and J 0 bases, with 12 bases left between them. This CDR3 has 18 amino acids. CDR3 in DNA: TGTGCCATCAGTGAGTCGGGCCATTCAAACTCTGGGGCCAACGTCCTGACTTTC. Translated: CAISESGHSNSGANVLTF.

CDR3 residues: CASSQLLISNQPQHF. Here the CDR3 DNA reads TGCGCCAGCAGCCAATTACTCATTAGCAATCAGCCCCAGCATTTT. V usage is TRBV4-1 and J usage is TRBJ1-5; D ambiguous. Per the germline V gene, CDR1 is MGHRA and CDR2 is YSYEKL. This CDR3 has 15 amino acids. Trimming stripped 2 bases from V and 0 bases from J, with 8 bases between.

This clone was counted only a few times. The DNA of the CDR3 is TGCAGCGTTGAAGGCGAAGGGACAGAAATCTTATATTTT. Translation gives CSVEGEGTEILYF. The genes are TRBV29-1 and TRBJ1-3, with TRBD1 matching over 7 bases. Germline assignment: CDR1 SQVTM and CDR2 ANQGSEA. The CDR3 is made up of 13 amino acids. The V gene end was trimmed by 1 base and the J gene end by 14 bases; junction bases not matched to a gene: 11.

The chain couples TRBV3-1 (or the pseudogene TRBV3-2) to TRBJ2-7; 8 bases align to TRBD1. This CDR3 is 15 amino acids long. V dropped 1 base and J dropped 4; count of bases not matched to a gene: 6. In germline, CDR1 is LGHDT, CDR2 YNNKEL (reference sequence). CDR3 amino acids: CASSQGAGGGYEQYF. The CDR3 DNA sequence: TGTGCCAGCAGCCAAGGGGCAGGGGGCGGTTACGAGCAGTACTTC.

The J gene is TRBJ1-1, the V gene TRBV5-8, with 9 nucleotides matching TRBD1. V was pared by 4 bases and J by 5 bases, with 9 bases of the junction left unmatched. The CDR3 spans 15 residues. CDR1 is SGHTS and CDR2 is YDEGEE in the germline V gene. In DNA, the CDR3 is TGTGCCAGCAGCCACATACAGGGGGCAAGGACTGAAGCTTTCTTT. It is translated as CASSHIQGARTEAFF.

The chain has TRBV19 and TRBJ2-3; 10 bases map to TRBD2. V lost 4 bases and J lost 1; bases outside the gene matches: 2. Germline values: CDR1 LNHDA, CDR2 SQIVND (reference sequence). This CDR3 comprises 15 residues. The CDR3 sequence: CASSNLAGGTDTQYF. The CDR3 DNA is TGTGCCAGTAGTAATCTAGCGGGGGGCACAGATACGCAGTATTTT.

The chain combines TRBV7-3 with TRBJ1-1; D ambiguous. The CDR3 runs 16 residues. V lost 2 bases, J lost 0 bases, and 13 bases lay in between. The germline CDR1 and CDR2 sequences are SGHTA and FQGTGA. CDR3 protein: CASSLHGGGLNTEAFF. CDR3 in DNA: TGTGCCAGCAGCTTACACGGAGGAGGGTTGAACACTGAAGCTTTCTTT.

The genes are TRBV5-6 and TRBJ1-1, with D maybe TRBD1 (5 bases). The CDR3 sequence is 15 residues long. Germline CDR1 is SGHDT and CDR2 is YYEEEE. The ends were cut back, 3 bases at V and 4 bases at J, with 16 bases in the middle. This CDR3 reads CASSSTPETVTEAFF. In DNA form, the CDR3 reads TGTGCCAGCAGCTCCACACCGGAGACAGTCACTGAAGCTTTCTTT.

This clone is a singleton in its sample. This sequence joins TRBV19 and TRBJ2-1; TRBD2 aligns across 7 bases. The CDR3 sequence is 16 residues long. The germline CDR1 and CDR2 sequences are LNHDA and SQIVND (reference sequence). Losses at the gene ends were 1 base for V and 9 bases for J; bases not matched to a gene: 12. Written as DNA, the CDR3 is TGTGCCAGTAGTATAGCGTGGCGGGAGACGGTGGTTGAGCAGTTCTTC. This codes for CASSIAWRETVVEQFF. Full variable domain (remainder filled in from reference TRBV19 and TRBJ2-1): DGGITQSPKYLFRKEGQNVTLSCEQNLNHDAMYWYRQDPGQGLRLIYYSQIVNDFQKGDIAEGYSVSREKKESFPLTVTSAQKNPTAFYLCASSIAWRETVVEQFFGPGTRLTVL.

The chain links TRBV4-1 to TRBJ2-5, with a possible D match to TRBD1 (5 bases). This CDR3 has 13 amino acids. Trimming took 2 bases from V and 4 from J, leaving 8 bases between them. CDR1 MGHRA and CDR2 YSYEKL come from the germline V gene. The CDR3 is CASSQYRSETQYF. CDR3 coding DNA: TGCGCCAGCAGCCAATACAGGTCAGAGACCCAGTACTTC.

This rearrangement joins TRBV12-3 or TRBV12-4 to TRBJ2-7, with D maybe TRBD1 (6 bases). The CDR3 is 13 amino acids. V gave up 5 bases and J gave up 7 bases, with 15 bases separating them. DNA for the CDR3: TGTGCCAGCAGTGGGAACAGGGTTGGAGAGCAGTACTTC. Translated: CASSGNRVGEQYF.